In this sample, the clone carrying this T cell receptor (beta chain) turned up a few times. The antigen is not known. Germline CDR1 and CDR2: SGHTA and FQGNSA. The V end was cut by 5 bases, the J end by 10 bases, with 15 bases between. This CDR3 is 13 amino acids long. Stated time point: pre-sensitization, week 0. Described treatment: therapeutic diphenylcyclopropenone sensitization with weekly scalp DPC. This entry comes from a study of human T cells and chemical hapten exposure. Study details: During the approximately 25-week study period, patients had diphenylcyclopropenone applied to the scalp every week. Application of 0.01% DPC to the upper back was done by patch test, with a reading at 6 days. Small pooled library volume differences chiefly drove per-sample TCR yield variation.

MiXCR, applied by TCRdb to the RACE reads, yields one record per CDR3 protein. Of fewer than 350,000 distinct CDR3 sequences listed, approximately 7.5% are singletons. General observations from the study: Expanded TCRs created a significantly greater count of big CDR3 similarity clusters than controls did.

The sample consisted of whole blood, taken in connection with sensitization to the hapten diphenylcyclopropenone (DPC). This clonotype was obtained from a man between 18 and 35 years old with alopecia areata. Some clones in this sample may be carry-over from other donors' samples. This chain uses TRBV7-2 with TRBJ2-1; D is possibly TRBD2 (5 bases). CDR3 nucleotide sequence: TGTGCCAGCAGCCTCCCTACCGGGAAGGAGCAGTTCTTC. Its protein is CASSLPTGKEQFF.